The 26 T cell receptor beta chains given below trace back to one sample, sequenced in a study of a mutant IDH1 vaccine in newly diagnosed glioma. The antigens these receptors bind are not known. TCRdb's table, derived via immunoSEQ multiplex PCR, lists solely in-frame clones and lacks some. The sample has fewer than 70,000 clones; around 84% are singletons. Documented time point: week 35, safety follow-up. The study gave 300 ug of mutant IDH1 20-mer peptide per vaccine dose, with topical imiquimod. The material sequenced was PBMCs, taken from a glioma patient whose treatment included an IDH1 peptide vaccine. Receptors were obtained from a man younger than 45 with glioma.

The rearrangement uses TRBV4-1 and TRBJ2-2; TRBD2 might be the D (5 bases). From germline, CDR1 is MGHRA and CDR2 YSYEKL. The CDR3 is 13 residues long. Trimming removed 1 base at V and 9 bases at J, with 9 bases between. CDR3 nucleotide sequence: TGCGCCAGCAGCCAAGGAGGGTGGAGGGAGCTGTTTTTT. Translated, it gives CASSQGGWRELFF.

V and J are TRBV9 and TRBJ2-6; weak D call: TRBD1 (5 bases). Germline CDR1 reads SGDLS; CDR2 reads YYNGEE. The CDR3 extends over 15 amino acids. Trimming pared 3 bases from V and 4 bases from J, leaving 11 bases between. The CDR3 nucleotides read TGTGCCAGCAGCGCCAGGGATGAGGGGGCCAACGTCCTGACTTTC. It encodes CASSARDEGANVLTF.

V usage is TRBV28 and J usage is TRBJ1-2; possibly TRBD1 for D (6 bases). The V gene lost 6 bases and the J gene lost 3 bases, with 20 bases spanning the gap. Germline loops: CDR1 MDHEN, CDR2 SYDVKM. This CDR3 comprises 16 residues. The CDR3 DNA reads TGTGCCAGCAGAGACAATACAGGGAGGTTTGACTATGGCTACACCTTC. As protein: CASRDNTGRFDYGYTF.

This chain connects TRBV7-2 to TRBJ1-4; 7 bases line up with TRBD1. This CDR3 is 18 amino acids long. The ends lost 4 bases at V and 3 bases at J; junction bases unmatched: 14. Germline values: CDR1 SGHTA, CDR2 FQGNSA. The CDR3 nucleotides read TGTGCCAGCAGCTCCCCGGGACAGCCCACTTACCCTAATGAAAAACTGTTTTTT. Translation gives CASSSPGQPTYPNEKLFF.

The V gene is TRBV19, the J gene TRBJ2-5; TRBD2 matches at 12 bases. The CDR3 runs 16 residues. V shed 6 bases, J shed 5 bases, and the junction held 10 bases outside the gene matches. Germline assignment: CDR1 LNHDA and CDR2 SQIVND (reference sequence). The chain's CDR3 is CASSKGTSGLGETQYF. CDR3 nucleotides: TGTGCCAGTAGCAAGGGGACTAGCGGGCTGGGTGAGACCCAGTACTTC.

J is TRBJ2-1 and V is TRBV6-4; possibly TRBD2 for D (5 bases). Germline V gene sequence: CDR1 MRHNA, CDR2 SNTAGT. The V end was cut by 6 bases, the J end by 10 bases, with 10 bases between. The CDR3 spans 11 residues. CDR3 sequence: CASSGGREQFF. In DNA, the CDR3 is TGTGCCAGCAGCGGAGGACGCGAGCAGTTCTTC.

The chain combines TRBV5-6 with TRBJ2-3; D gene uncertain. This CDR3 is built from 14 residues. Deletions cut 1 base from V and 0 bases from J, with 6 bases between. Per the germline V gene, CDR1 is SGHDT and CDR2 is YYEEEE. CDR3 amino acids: CASSLTQSTDTQYF. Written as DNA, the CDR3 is TGTGCCAGCAGCTTGACCCAGAGCACAGATACGCAGTATTTT. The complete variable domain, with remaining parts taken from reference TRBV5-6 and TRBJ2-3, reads DAGVTQSPTHLIKTRGQQVTLRCSPKSGHDTVSWYQQALGQGPQFIFQYYEEEERQRGNFPDRFSGHQFPNYSSELNVNALLLGDSALYLCASSLTQSTDTQYFGPGTRLTVL.

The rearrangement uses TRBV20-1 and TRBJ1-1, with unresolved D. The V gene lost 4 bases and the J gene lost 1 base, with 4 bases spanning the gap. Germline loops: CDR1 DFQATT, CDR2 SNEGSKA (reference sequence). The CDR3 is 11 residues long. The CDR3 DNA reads TGCAGTGCTAATGGGAACACTGAAGCTTTCTTT. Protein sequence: CSANGNTEAFF.

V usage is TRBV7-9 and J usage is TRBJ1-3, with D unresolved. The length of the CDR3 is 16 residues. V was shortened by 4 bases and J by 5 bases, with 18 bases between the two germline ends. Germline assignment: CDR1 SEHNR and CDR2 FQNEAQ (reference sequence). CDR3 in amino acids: CASSSGTTNPRNTIYF. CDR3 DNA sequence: TGTGCCAGCAGCTCGGGTACGACAAACCCTAGAAACACCATATATTTT.

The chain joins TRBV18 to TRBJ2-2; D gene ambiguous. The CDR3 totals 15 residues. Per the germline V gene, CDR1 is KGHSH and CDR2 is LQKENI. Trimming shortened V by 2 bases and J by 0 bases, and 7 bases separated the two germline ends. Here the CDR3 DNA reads TGTGCCAGCTCACCAGGGCAATCGAACACCGGGGAGCTGTTTTTT. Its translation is CASSPGQSNTGELFF. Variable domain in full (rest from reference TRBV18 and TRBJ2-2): NAGVMQNPRHLVRRRGQEARLRCSPMKGHSHVYWYRQLPEEGLKFMVYLQKENIIDESGMPKERFSAEFPKEGPSILRIQQVVRGDSAAYFCASSPGQSNTGELFFGEGSRLTVL.

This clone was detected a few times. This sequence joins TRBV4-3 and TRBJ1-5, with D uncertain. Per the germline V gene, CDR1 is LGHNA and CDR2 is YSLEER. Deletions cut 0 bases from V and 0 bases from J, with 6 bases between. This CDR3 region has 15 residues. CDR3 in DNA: TGCGCCAGCAGCCAAGATGCTAATAGCAATCAGCCCCAGCATTTT. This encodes CASSQDANSNQPQHF.

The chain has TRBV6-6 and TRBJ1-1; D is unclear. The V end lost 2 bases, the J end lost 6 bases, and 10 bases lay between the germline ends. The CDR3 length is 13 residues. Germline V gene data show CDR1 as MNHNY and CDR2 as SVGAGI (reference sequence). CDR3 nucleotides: TGTGCCAGCAGTTACCGGAAGTTGGCTGAAGCTTTCTTT. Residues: CASSYRKLAEAFF.

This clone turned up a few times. CDR3: CAWSVSGVNTEAFF. CDR3 DNA: TGTGCCTGGAGTGTAAGTGGGGTAAACACTGAAGCTTTCTTT. V gene TRBV30 combines with J gene TRBJ1-1; D is unresolved. Germline V gene data show CDR1 as GTSNPN and CDR2 as SVGIG (reference sequence). The CDR3 runs 14 residues. The germline V and J ends were trimmed by 0 bases and 2 bases, with 10 bases remaining between them.

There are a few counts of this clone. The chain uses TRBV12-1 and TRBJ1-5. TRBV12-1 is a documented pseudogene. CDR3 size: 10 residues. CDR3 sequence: CASSFWPQHF. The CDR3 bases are TGTGCCAGCAGCTTTTGGCCCCAGCATTTT.

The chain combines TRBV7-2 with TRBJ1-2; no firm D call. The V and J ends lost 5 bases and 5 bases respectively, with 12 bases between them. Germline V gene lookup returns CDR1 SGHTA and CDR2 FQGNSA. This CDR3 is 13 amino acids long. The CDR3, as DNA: TGTGCCAGCAGCACAACGGCCAATTATGGCTACACCTTC. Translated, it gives CASSTTANYGYTF. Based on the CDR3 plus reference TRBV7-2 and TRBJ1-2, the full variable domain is GAGVSQSPSNKVTEKGKDVELRCDPISGHTALYWYRQSLGQGLEFLIYFQGNSAPDKSGLPSDRFSAERTGGSVSTLTIQRTQQEDSAVYLCASSTTANYGYTFGSGTRLTVV.

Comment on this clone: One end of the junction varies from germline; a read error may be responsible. CDR3: CASSYSTPPSLF. Here the CDR3 DNA reads TGTGCCAGCAGTTACTCAACCCCACCCTCCCTCTTC. The V and J genes are TRBV6-6 and TRBJ2-1; D is undetermined. Germline V CDR1 and CDR2: MNHNY, SVGAGI (reference sequence). The CDR3 length is 12 residues.

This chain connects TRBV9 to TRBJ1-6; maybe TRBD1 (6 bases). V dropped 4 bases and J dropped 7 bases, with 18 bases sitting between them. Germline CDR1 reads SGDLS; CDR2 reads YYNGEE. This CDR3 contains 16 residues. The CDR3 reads CASSLSEGGRNSPLHF. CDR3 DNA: TGTGCCAGCAGCCTATCCGAAGGGGGTCGGAATTCACCCCTCCACTTT.

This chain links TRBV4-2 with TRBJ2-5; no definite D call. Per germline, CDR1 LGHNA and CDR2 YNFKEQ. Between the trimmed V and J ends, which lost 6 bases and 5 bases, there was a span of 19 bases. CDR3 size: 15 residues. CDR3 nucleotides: TGTGCCAGCAGACGTGATACTCAAGGTTTGGAGACCCAGTACTTC. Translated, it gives CASRRDTQGLETQYF.

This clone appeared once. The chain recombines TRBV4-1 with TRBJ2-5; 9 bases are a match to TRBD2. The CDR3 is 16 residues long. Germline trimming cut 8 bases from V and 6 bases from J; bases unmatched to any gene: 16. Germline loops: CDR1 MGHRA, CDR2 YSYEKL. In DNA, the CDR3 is TGCGCCAGCTCCCCGGTCCGGCTAGCGGGAACACAGACCCAGTACTTC. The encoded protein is CASSPVRLAGTQTQYF.

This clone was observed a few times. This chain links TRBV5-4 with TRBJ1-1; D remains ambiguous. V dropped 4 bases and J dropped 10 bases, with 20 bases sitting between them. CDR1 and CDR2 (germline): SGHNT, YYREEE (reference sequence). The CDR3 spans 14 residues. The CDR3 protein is CASSDRTEADVAFF. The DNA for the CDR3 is TGTGCCAGCAGCGATCGGACGGAGGCGGATGTAGCTTTCTTT. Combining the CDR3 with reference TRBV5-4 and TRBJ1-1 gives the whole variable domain ETGVTQSPTHLIKTRGQQVTLRCSSQSGHNTVSWYQQALGQGPQFIFQYYREEENGRGNFPPRFSGLQFPNYSSELNVNALELDDSALYLCASSDRTEADVAFFGQGTRLTVV.

CDR3 residues: CASSFGGPSTDTQYF. For the CDR3, the DNA is TGTGCCAGCAGCTTTGGCGGTCCTAGCACAGATACGCAGTATTTT. The chain joins TRBV5-6 to TRBJ2-3; D unclear. This CDR3 has 15 residues. Between the trimmed V and J ends, which lost 2 bases and 0 bases, there was a span of 10 bases. The germline gives CDR1 SGHDT, CDR2 YYEEEE.

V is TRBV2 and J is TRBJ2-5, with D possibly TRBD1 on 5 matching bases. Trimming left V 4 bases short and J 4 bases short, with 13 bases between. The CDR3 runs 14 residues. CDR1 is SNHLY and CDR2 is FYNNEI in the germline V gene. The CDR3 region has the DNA TGTGCCAGCAGTGGCCTGACAGTTCGAGAGACCCAGTACTTC. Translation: CASSGLTVRETQYF.

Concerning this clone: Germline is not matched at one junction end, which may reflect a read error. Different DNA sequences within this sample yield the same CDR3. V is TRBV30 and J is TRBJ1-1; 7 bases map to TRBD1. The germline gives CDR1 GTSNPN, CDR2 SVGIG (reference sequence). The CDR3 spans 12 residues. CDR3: CAWDRSATEAFF. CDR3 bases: TGCGCCTGGGACAGAAGTGCTACTGAAGCTTTCTTT.

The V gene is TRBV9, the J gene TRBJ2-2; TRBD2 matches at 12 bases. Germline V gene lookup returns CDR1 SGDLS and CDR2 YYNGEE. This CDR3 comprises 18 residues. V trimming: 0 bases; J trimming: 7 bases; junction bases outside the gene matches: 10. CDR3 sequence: CASSVGASGRALGGELFF. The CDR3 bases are TGTGCCAGCAGCGTAGGGGCTAGCGGGAGGGCCCTCGGCGGGGAGCTGTTTTTT.

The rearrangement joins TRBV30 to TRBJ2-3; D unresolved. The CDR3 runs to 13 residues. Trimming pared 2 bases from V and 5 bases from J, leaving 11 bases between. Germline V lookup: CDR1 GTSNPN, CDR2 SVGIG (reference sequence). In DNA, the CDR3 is TGTGCCTGGAGTCGCAGAGTGGGAGATACGCAGTATTTT. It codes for CAWSRRVGDTQYF.

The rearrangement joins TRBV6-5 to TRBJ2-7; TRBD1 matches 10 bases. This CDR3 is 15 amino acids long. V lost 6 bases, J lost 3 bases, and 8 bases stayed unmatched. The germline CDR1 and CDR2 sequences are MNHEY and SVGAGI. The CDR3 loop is CASRALGQGDYEQYF. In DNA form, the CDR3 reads TGTGCCAGCAGGGCACTCGGACAGGGGGACTACGAGCAGTACTTC.